A single T cell receptor (beta chain) is shown here with its context. This entry comes from a study of blood T cell repertoires in COVID-19. In the study overall: Samples representing acute and convalescent COVID-19 were sourced from the United States, Italy and Spain. Sources were T cells, B-cell-depleted T cells, or PBMCs; the material itself was cDNA or gDNA.

Per germline, CDR1 KGHSH and CDR2 LQKENI. The CDR3 runs to 14 residues. V lost 7 bases, J lost 1 base, and 6 bases stayed unmatched. In the original processing: Researchers report that nucleated cell counts were estimated from reference gene primer amplification. Profiled with immunoSEQ multiplex PCR; TCRdb holds only in-frame clones, not every one. Clone size and the V and J calls come from that table; the DNA yielded D and trimming. The top ten clones hold under 9% of a sample with about 240,000 clones, 85% to 90% of them seen once. The rearrangement joins TRBV18 to TRBJ1-1; TRBD1 matches 7 bases. This receptor was obtained from a woman aged 65 to 85 with active or convalescent COVID-19. Sequenced material: peripheral blood. Here the CDR3 reads CASLSGGSNTEAFF. The CDR3 nucleotides read TGTGCCAGCTTATCAGGGGGATCGAACACTGAAGCTTTCTTT.